This entry concerns a single TCR beta chain. Its cognate antigen is unknown. Libraries were prepared by immunoSEQ multiplex PCR; TCRdb keeps only in-frame clonotypes and omits some of them. In the table there are 25,000 to 35,000 clones, about 88% of which are singletons. This sample is part of a study of OX40 agonist ivuxolimab in advanced cancers. Study as a whole: The dose-escalation cohort was approximately 81% male, with a mean age of 60 years, ranging about 23 to 90.

Whole-study results and caveats: On average, a greater number of expanded clones characterised CD8+ T cells relative to CD4+. Certain nonresponders additionally had low normalized T-cell clonal expansion.

CDR3 length: 12 amino acids. Trimming left V 10 bases short and J 8 bases short, with 17 bases between. The germline V gene encodes CDR1 MNHEY and CDR2 SVGAGI. The specimen comprised CD4+ or CD8+ T cells sorted from blood, sampled in a trial of the OX40 agonist ivuxolimab. The chain is built from TRBV6-5 and TRBJ1-1; D ambiguous. This sequence originates from an adult with an advanced solid tumor such as melanoma, head and neck, liver or kidney cancer. Here the CDR3 reads CATTDSVGEAFF. The CDR3 DNA is TGTGCCACCACTGATTCCGTCGGGGAAGCTTTCTTT.